This passage covers 20 T cell receptor beta chains from one sample sequenced in a study of cytomegalovirus exposure and HLA in healthy donors. The primer mix had 60 Vbeta and 13 Jbeta primers. Only in-frame clones appear in the TCRdb table, and some are missing; sequencing was by immunoSEQ multiplex PCR. The sample records 150,000 to 200,000 clones, approximately 71% being singletons. The source material was PBMCs. All receptors derive from a girl between 10 and 17 years old in good health and CMV-seronegative.

The J gene is TRBJ1-1, the V gene TRBV18, with D maybe TRBD1 (5 bases). V was shortened by 3 bases and J by 7 bases, with 12 bases between the two germline ends. The germline V gene has CDR1 KGHSH and CDR2 LQKENI. The CDR3 totals 13 residues. CDR3 DNA: TGTGCCAGCTCACCGGGGCTCTCCAGTGAAGCTTTCTTT. Translation gives CASSPGLSSEAFF.

The gene calls are TRBV4-1 and TRBJ2-5; 10 positions match TRBD1. The V segment lost 3 bases and the J segment 4 bases; nucleotides outside the gene matches: 5. Germline CDR1 and CDR2: MGHRA and YSYEKL. The CDR3 contains 15 residues. The CDR3 sequence is CASSQATGGVETQYF. In nucleotides, the CDR3 is TGCGCCAGCAGCCAGGCGACAGGGGGCGTAGAGACCCAGTACTTC.

The rearrangement links TRBV2 to TRBJ2-7; 8 positions match TRBD1. The CDR3 covers 14 residues. Losses at the gene ends were 7 bases for V and 4 bases for J; bases not matched to a gene: 9. The germline V gene has CDR1 SNHLY and CDR2 FYNNEI. The CDR3 DNA reads as TGTGCCAGCATATTTGGACAGGGCGGGTACGAGCAGTACTTC. This codes for CASIFGQGGYEQYF.

The chain recombines TRBV7-9 with TRBJ2-1; 11 positions match TRBD1. Germline V CDR1 and CDR2: SEHNR, FQNEAQ (reference sequence). The CDR3 contains 14 residues. Germline trimming cut 5 bases from V and 8 bases from J; bases unmatched to any gene: 5. CDR3 amino acids: CASSNTGQGDEQFF. CDR3 sequence (DNA): TGTGCCAGCAGCAATACGGGACAGGGGGATGAGCAGTTCTTC. Full variable domain (rest looked up from reference TRBV7-9 and TRBJ2-1): DTGVSQNPRHKITKRGQNVTFRCDPISEHNRLYWYRQTLGQGPEFLTYFQNEAQLEKSRLLSDRFSAERPKGSFSTLEIQRTEQGDSAMYLCASSNTGQGDEQFFGPGTRLTVL.

In its sample, this clone was seen a few times. The chain joins TRBV2 to TRBJ2-1; 7 nucleotides align to TRBD2. The germline CDR1 and CDR2 sequences are SNHLY and FYNNEI. The CDR3 is 14 residues long. The V and J ends lost 6 bases and 9 bases, in that order; junction bases with no gene match: 11. The CDR3 loop is CASRIPGLVGEQFF. CDR3 DNA: TGTGCCAGCAGAATACCCGGACTAGTAGGTGAGCAGTTCTTC. Together with reference TRBV2 and TRBJ2-1, the CDR3 gives the full variable domain: EPEVTQTPSHQVTQMGQEVILRCVPISNHLYFYWYRQILGQKVEFLVSFYNNEISEKSEIFDDQFSVERPDGSNFTLKIRSTKLEDSAMYFCASRIPGLVGEQFFGPGTRLTVL.

This clone was detected a few times. The chain recombines TRBV10-3 with TRBJ2-7, with D possibly TRBD2 on 5 matching bases. The germline V gene has CDR1 ENHRY and CDR2 SYGVKD. CDR3 length: 18 amino acids. V was cut by 0 bases and J by 0 bases, with 18 bases left in between. The DNA for the CDR3 is TGTGCCATCAGTGAGTCGAGGCTAGCAGGCCTCGGCTCCTACGAGCAGTACTTC. Translated, it gives CAISESRLAGLGSYEQYF.

Turning to this clone: Relative to the germline gene, one junction end is altered; a read error may explain this. The genes are TRBV6-1 and TRBJ2-7; TRBD1 matches 9 bases. CDR3 length: 15 residues. Germline V gene sequence: CDR1 MNHNS, CDR2 SASEGT. The CDR3 nucleotides are TGTGCCAGCAGGGAAGGGACAGGGAAATCCTACGAGCAGTACTTC. Its translation: CASREGTGKSYEQYF.

The chain links TRBV6-6 to TRBJ1-6, with D maybe TRBD1 (6 bases). The germline CDR1 and CDR2 sequences are MNHNY and SVGAGI (reference sequence). The CDR3 contains 14 residues. Trimming removed 0 bases at V and 14 bases at J, with 14 bases between. The CDR3 sequence is CASSYSGGKDTLHF. CDR3 nucleotides: TGTGCCAGCAGTTACTCAGGGGGAAAGGATACCCTCCACTTT.

The V gene is TRBV6-1, the J gene TRBJ2-1, with TRBD2 matching 9 bases. With V trimmed by 1 base and J by 9 bases, 10 bases remained unmatched. Germline-derived CDR1 and CDR2 are MNHNS and SASEGT. The CDR3 contains 16 residues. For the CDR3, the DNA is TGTGCCAGCAGTGAAGTGGTAGCGGGGGACCTCGGTGAGCAGTTCTTC. Translating it yields CASSEVVAGDLGEQFF.

The rearrangement joins TRBV11-2 to TRBJ2-3, with a possible D match to TRBD1 (5 bases). CDR3 length: 16 amino acids. Trimming stripped 5 bases from V and 6 bases from J, with 21 bases between. From germline, CDR1 is SGHAT and CDR2 FQNNGV. The CDR3 reads CASSSPEGALSDTQYF. The CDR3 nucleotides are TGTGCCAGCAGCAGTCCGGAAGGGGCCCTTTCCGATACGCAGTATTTT.

CDR3 nucleotide sequence: TGTGCCAGCAGCCCCTCGGGACAGGGTGTCTACGAGCAGTACTTC. Its protein product is CASSPSGQGVYEQYF. The gene calls are TRBV9 and TRBJ2-7; TRBD1 aligns across 9 bases. The CDR3 sequence is 15 residues long. Germline loops: CDR1 SGDLS, CDR2 YYNGEE. After removal of 4 bases from V and 3 bases from J, the junction contained 8 bases not matched to a gene.

This clone was seen only a few times. V usage is TRBV19 and J usage is TRBJ2-7; no firm D call. Germline V gives CDR1 LNHDA, CDR2 SQIVND (reference sequence). V was clipped by 6 bases and J by 7 bases, with 13 bases between them. The CDR3 loop spans 12 amino acids. The CDR3: CASRRSRREQYF. The DNA for the CDR3 is TGTGCCAGTAGACGTAGTCGGCGGGAGCAGTACTTC.

This chain connects TRBV9 to TRBJ2-1, with 11 bases that match TRBD2. V lost 5 bases, J lost 4 bases, and 5 bases stayed unmatched. The CDR3 length is 15 residues. Germline CDR1 and CDR2: SGDLS and YYNGEE. CDR3 DNA sequence: TGTGCCAGCAGTGCTACTAGCGGGGGTTACAATGAGCAGTTCTTC. It specifies CASSATSGGYNEQFF. Complete variable domain (other parts from reference TRBV9 and TRBJ2-1): DSGVTQTPKHLITATGQRVTLRCSPRSGDLSVYWYQQSLDQGLQFLIQYYNGEERAKGNILERFSAQQFPDLHSELNLSSLELGDSALYFCASSATSGGYNEQFFGPGTRLTVL.

This clone was observed a handful of times. The chain combines TRBV2 with TRBJ1-2, with TRBD1 matching 7 bases. Germline values: CDR1 SNHLY, CDR2 FYNNEI. This CDR3 comprises 12 residues. J was trimmed by 2 bases and V by 10 bases; bases with no gene match: 4. The CDR3: CATTGENYGYTF. DNA for the CDR3: TGTGCCACTACAGGGGAGAACTATGGCTACACCTTC.

V usage is TRBV19 and J usage is TRBJ2-2; tentatively, D is TRBD2 (6 bases). V was trimmed by 6 bases and J by 1 base, leaving 9 bases between them. The CDR3 contains 14 residues. CDR1 and CDR2 (germline): LNHDA, SQIVND (reference sequence). In nucleotides, the CDR3 is TGTGCCAGTAGGCGGGGTATGAACACCGGGGAGCTGTTTTTT. It translates to CASRRGMNTGELFF.

This sequence joins TRBV2 and TRBJ2-7; D not resolved. With 6 bases removed from V and 4 bases from J, the gap between germline ends came to 13 bases. The CDR3 has 13 residues. Germline V lookup: CDR1 SNHLY, CDR2 FYNNEI. The CDR3 loop is CASRWSQAYEQYF. CDR3 sequence (DNA): TGTGCCAGCAGGTGGTCTCAAGCATACGAGCAGTACTTC.

The J gene is TRBJ1-2, the V gene TRBV7-8, with TRBD1 matching 9 bases. V lost 5 bases, J lost 4 bases, and 8 bases stayed unmatched. The CDR3 totals 15 residues. Per germline, CDR1 SGHVS and CDR2 FQNEAQ. The CDR3 protein is CASSESTGGGYGYTF. The CDR3 nucleotides read TGTGCCAGCAGCGAGTCGACAGGGGGGGGCTATGGCTACACCTTC.

This clone came up once. The chain links TRBV7-9 to TRBJ2-7; 8 nucleotides match TRBD1. V was clipped by 1 base and J by 0 bases; unmatched bases: 8. This CDR3 is 17 amino acids long. Germline V gene data show CDR1 as SEHNR and CDR2 as FQNEAQ (reference sequence). The chain's CDR3 is CASSLGPGQANSYEQYF. In DNA form, the CDR3 reads TGTGCCAGCAGCTTAGGCCCGGGACAGGCTAACTCCTACGAGCAGTACTTC.

The rearrangement joins TRBV19 to TRBJ2-1, with 11 nucleotides matching TRBD2. V shed 5 bases and J 10 bases; nucleotides not matched to a gene: 10. The CDR3 runs to 15 residues. Germline assignment: CDR1 LNHDA and CDR2 SQIVND (reference sequence). CDR3 loop: CASSVSGGASREQFF. The CDR3 coding sequence is TGTGCCAGTAGTGTTAGCGGGGGGGCCAGTCGGGAGCAGTTCTTC.

V is TRBV7-6 and J is TRBJ1-2; D call uncertain. This CDR3 spans 13 amino acids. The germline V gene has CDR1 SGHVS and CDR2 FNYEAQ. V was clipped by 5 bases and J by 5 bases, with 12 bases between them. The CDR3 nucleotides read TGTGCCAGCAGCGCAGACAACGGTTATGGCTACACCTTC. It translates to CASSADNGYGYTF.